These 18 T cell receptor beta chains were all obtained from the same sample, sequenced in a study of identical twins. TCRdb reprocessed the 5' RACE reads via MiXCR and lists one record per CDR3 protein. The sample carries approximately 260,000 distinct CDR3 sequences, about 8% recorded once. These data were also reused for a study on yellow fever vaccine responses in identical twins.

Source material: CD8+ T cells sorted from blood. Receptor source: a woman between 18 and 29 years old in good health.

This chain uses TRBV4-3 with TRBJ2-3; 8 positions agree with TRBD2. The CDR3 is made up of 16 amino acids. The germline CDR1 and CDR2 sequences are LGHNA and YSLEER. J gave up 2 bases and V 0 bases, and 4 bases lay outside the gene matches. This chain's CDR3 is CASSQEVAGTTDTQYF. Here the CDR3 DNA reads TGCGCCAGCAGCCAAGAGGTAGCGGGAACCACAGATACGCAGTATTTT.

This CDR3 is CSAIRSASSTDTQYF. CDR3 coding DNA: TGCAGTGCTATAAGGTCAGCTTCTAGCACAGATACGCAGTATTTT. The chain uses TRBV20-1 and TRBJ2-3; D ambiguous. This CDR3 contains 15 residues. The germline V and J ends were trimmed by 4 bases and 0 bases, with 14 bases remaining between them. Germline V lookup: CDR1 DFQATT, CDR2 SNEGSKA (reference sequence).

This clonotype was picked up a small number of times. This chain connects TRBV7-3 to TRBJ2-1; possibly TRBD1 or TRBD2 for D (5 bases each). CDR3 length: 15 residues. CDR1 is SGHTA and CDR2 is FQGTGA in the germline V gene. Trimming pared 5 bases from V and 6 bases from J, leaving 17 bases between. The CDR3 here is CASSLAGAPLNEQFF. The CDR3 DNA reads TGTGCCAGCAGCCTGGCCGGGGCCCCTCTCAATGAGCAGTTCTTC.

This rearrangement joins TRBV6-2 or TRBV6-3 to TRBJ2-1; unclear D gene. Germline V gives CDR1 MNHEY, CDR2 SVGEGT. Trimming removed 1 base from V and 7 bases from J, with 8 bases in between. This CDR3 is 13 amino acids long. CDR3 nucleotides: TGTGCCAGCAGTTACTTAGGCGGTAATGAGCAGTTCTTC. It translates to CASSYLGGNEQFF.

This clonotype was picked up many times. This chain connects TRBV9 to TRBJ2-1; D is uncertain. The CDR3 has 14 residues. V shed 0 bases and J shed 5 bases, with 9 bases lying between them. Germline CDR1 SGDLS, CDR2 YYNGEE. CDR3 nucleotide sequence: TGTGCCAGCAGCGTAGCTGTATTGGACAATGAGCAGTTCTTC. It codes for CASSVAVLDNEQFF.

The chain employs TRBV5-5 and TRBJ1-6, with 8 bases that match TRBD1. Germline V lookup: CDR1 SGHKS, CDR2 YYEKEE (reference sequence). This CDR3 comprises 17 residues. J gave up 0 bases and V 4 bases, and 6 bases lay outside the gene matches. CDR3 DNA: TGTGCCAGCAGCCAGACAGGGGTCCTCTCCTATAATTCACCCCTCCACTTT. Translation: CASSQTGVLSYNSPLHF.

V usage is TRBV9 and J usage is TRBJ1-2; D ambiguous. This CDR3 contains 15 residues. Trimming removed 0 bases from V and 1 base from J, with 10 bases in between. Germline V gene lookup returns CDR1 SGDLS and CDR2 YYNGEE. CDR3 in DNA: TGTGCCAGCAGCGTAGTTCCGGATAGTAACTATGGCTACACCTTC. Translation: CASSVVPDSNYGYTF.

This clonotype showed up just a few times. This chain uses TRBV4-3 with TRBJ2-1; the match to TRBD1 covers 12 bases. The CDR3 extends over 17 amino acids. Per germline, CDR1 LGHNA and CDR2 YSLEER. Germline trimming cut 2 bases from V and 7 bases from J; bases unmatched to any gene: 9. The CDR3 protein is CASSQYTGQGAGNEQFF. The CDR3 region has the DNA TGCGCCAGCAGCCAATATACGGGACAGGGGGCTGGGAATGAGCAGTTCTTC.

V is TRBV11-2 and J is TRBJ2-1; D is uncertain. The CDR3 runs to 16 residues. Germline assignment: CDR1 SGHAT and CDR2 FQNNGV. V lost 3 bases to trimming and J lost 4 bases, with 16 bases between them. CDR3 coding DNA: TGTGCCAGCAGCTTTAATCAGGAGCTCCTTTACAATGAGCAGTTCTTC. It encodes CASSFNQELLYNEQFF.

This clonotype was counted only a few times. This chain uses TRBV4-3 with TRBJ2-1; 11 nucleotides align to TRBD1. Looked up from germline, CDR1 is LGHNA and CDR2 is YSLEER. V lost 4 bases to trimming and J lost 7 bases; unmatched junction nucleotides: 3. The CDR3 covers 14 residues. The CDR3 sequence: CASSRDRGWNEQFF. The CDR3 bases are TGCGCCAGCAGCCGGGACAGGGGGTGGAATGAGCAGTTCTTC.

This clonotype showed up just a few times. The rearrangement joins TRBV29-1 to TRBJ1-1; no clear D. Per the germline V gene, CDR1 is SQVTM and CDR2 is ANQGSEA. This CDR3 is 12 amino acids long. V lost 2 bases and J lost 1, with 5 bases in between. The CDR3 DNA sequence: TGCAGCGTTGAACTTAGGAACACTGAAGCTTTCTTT. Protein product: CSVELRNTEAFF.

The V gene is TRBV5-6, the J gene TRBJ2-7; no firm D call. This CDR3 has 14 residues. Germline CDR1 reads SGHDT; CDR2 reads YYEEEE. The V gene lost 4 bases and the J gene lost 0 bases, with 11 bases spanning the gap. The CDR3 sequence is CASSARSNSYEQYF. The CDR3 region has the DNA TGTGCCAGCAGCGCTCGGAGCAACTCCTACGAGCAGTACTTC.

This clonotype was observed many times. Here the CDR3 reads CSARGLAGYNEQFF. The CDR3 region has the DNA TGCAGTGCCAGGGGACTAGCGGGCTACAATGAGCAGTTCTTC. The J gene is TRBJ2-1, the V gene TRBV20-1, with 12 bases that match TRBD2. Trimming took 6 bases from V and 3 from J; bases not matched to a gene: 3. The germline V gene encodes CDR1 DFQATT and CDR2 SNEGSKA (reference sequence). This CDR3 contains 14 residues.

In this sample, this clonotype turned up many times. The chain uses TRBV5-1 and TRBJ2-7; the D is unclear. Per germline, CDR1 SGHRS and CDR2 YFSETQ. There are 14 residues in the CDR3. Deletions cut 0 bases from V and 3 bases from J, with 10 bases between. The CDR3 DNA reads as TGCGCCAGCAGCTTGGGACAAGGAAACTACGAGCAGTACTTC. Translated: CASSLGQGNYEQYF.

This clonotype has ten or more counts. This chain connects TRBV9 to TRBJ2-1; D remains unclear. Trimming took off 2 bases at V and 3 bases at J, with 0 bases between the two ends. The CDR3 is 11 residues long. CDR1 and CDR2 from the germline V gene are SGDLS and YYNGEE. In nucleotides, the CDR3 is TGTGCCAGCAGCGTCTACAATGAGCAGTTCTTC. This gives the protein CASSVYNEQFF. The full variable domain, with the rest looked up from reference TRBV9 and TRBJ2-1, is DSGVTQTPKHLITATGQRVTLRCSPRSGDLSVYWYQQSLDQGLQFLIQYYNGEERAKGNILERFSAQQFPDLHSELNLSSLELGDSALYFCASSVYNEQFFGPGTRLTVL.

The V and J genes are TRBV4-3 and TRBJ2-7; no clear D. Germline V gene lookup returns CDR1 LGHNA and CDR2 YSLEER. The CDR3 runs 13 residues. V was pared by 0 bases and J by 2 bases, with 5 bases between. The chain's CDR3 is CASSQDPTYEQYF. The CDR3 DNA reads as TGCGCCAGCAGCCAAGATCCTACCTACGAGCAGTACTTC.

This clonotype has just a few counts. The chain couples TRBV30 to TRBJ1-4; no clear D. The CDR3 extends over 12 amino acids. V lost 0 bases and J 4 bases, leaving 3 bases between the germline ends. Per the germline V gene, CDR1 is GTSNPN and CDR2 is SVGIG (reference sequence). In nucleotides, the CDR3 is TGTGCCTGGAGTGTACTTAATGAAAAACTGTTTTTT. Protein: CAWSVLNEKLFF.

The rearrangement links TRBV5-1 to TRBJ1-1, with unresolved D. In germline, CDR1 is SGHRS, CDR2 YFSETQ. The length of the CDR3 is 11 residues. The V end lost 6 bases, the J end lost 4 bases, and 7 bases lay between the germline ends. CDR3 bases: TGCGCCAGCACCCGGGGCACTGAAGCTTTCTTT. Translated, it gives CASTRGTEAFF.